This entry lists 23 T cell receptor beta chains sequenced from one sample in a study of T-cell memory formation after mild COVID-19. Each CDR3 protein is one row after TCRdb ran MiXCR on the 5' RACE reads. The data hold over 400,000 distinct CDR3 sequences, with 23% observed a single time. Sequenced: PBMCs or a T cell subset sorted from them (not recorded which). The source is an adult woman who had mild COVID-19 (a few samples of this study predate the infection). Cell type and time point are not known.

The rearrangement links TRBV15 to TRBJ2-1; 9 bases are a match to TRBD2. The germline gives CDR1 LNHNV, CDR2 YYDKDF (reference sequence). This CDR3 contains 15 residues. V lost 4 bases and J lost 10; bases outside the gene matches: 11. The CDR3 here is CATSNGRGGVREQFF. CDR3 nucleotide sequence: TGTGCCACCAGCAACGGGCGGGGGGGAGTCAGGGAGCAGTTCTTC.

The chain employs TRBV24-1 and TRBJ2-2; TRBD1 might be the D (5 bases). The CDR3 runs 14 residues. Germline lookup yields CDR1 KGHDR and CDR2 SFDVKD. V was clipped by 4 bases and J by 2 bases, with 7 bases between them. As DNA, the CDR3 is TGTGCCACCAGTGACAGGGTCAACACCGGGGAGCTGTTTTTT. Encoded protein: CATSDRVNTGELFF.

The chain couples TRBV30 to TRBJ2-6; TRBD2 is a possible D gene (7 bases). Germline V CDR1 and CDR2: GTSNPN, SVGIG (reference sequence). Trimming stripped 2 bases from V and 2 bases from J, with 19 bases between. The CDR3 extends over 18 amino acids. CDR3 sequence (DNA): TGTGCCTGGAGTACGGGGGGCTCTACTCTGCCTGGGGCCAACGTCCTGACTTTC. It is translated as CAWSTGGSTLPGANVLTF.

This clonotype was observed once. The rearrangement links TRBV6-5 to TRBJ2-5, with D possibly being TRBD1 or TRBD2 (5 bases each). Germline loops: CDR1 MNHEY, CDR2 SVGAGI. With 2 bases removed from V and 4 bases from J, the gap between germline ends came to 14 bases. This CDR3 region has 15 residues. The CDR3 loop reads CASSYTGKGRETQYF. Written as DNA, the CDR3 is TGTGCCAGCAGTTACACGGGAAAGGGGCGAGAGACCCAGTACTTC.

The chain couples TRBV20-1 to TRBJ2-7; 7 nucleotides match TRBD2. V lost 3 bases to trimming and J lost 1 base; unmatched junction nucleotides: 9. This CDR3 contains 15 residues. Germline V gene lookup returns CDR1 DFQATT and CDR2 SNEGSKA (reference sequence). For the CDR3, the DNA is TGCAGTGCTAGTTGGGCTAGCGGCCGTTCCTACGAGCAGTACTTC. This encodes CSASWASGRSYEQYF.

J is TRBJ2-7 and V is TRBV10-3, with D perhaps TRBD1 (6 bases). Germline assignment: CDR1 ENHRY and CDR2 SYGVKD. Trimming removed 10 bases from V and 3 bases from J, with 16 bases in between. The CDR3 is made up of 13 amino acids. The CDR3 DNA reads as TGTGCCAGCACCCGGGACACCTTCTACGAGCAGTACTTC. Its translation is CASTRDTFYEQYF.

The chain carries TRBV7-2 and TRBJ1-2; no reliable D call. V lost 6 bases, J lost 0 bases, and 14 bases lay in between. CDR1 SGHTA and CDR2 FQGNSA come from the germline V gene. The CDR3 is 15 residues long. In nucleotides, the CDR3 is TGTGCCAGCAGGCAAACACCGGACTCTAACTATGGCTACACCTTC. Translating gives CASRQTPDSNYGYTF.

The J gene is TRBJ1-2, the V gene TRBV25-1; D is undetermined. This CDR3 has 12 amino acids. Germline CDR1 MGHDK, CDR2 SYGVNS. With 7 bases removed from V and 5 bases from J, the gap between germline ends came to 11 bases. CDR3: CASTGGDYGYTF. In DNA form, the CDR3 reads TGTGCCAGCACCGGCGGGGATTATGGCTACACCTTC.

This clonotype has just a few counts. At one end, the junction sequence differs from germline, possibly due to a read error. The V gene is TRBV7-7, the J gene TRBJ1-1; TRBD1 might be the D (5 bases). CDR3 size: 14 residues. Germline V CDR1 and CDR2: SSHAT, FNYEAQ (reference sequence). CDR3 nucleotides: TGTGCTAGCACCGGGGGGGGGGAGACCCCTGAAGCTTTCTTT. The encoded protein is CASTGGGETPEAFF.

This clonotype occurred many times. The CDR3 spells CASSLGGGRETQYF. CDR3 DNA: TGTGCCAGCAGCTTAGGCGGGGGCCGTGAGACCCAGTACTTC. The rearrangement uses TRBV7-2 and TRBJ2-5; tentatively, D is TRBD2 (7 bases). The V gene's germline CDR1 is SGHTA and CDR2 FQGNSA. V was trimmed by 1 base and J by 5 bases, leaving 11 bases between them. The CDR3 sequence is 14 residues long. Full variable domain (missing parts from reference TRBV7-2 and TRBJ2-5): GAGVSQSPSNKVTEKGKDVELRCDPISGHTALYWYRQSLGQGLEFLIYFQGNSAPDKSGLPSDRFSAERTGGSVSTLTIQRTQQEDSAVYLCASSLGGGRETQYFGPGTRLLVL.

The J gene is TRBJ2-2, the V gene TRBV30, with D uncertain. CDR3 length: 13 residues. Trimming removed 1 base from V and 6 bases from J, with 9 bases in between. Germline CDR1 reads GTSNPN; CDR2 reads SVGIG (reference sequence). CDR3 region: CAWSATAAGELFF. As DNA, the CDR3 is TGTGCCTGGAGTGCGACTGCCGCCGGGGAGCTGTTTTTT.

This clonotype has only a few counts. The V call is TRBV7-9, the J call TRBJ1-2; D might be TRBD1 (5 bases). V was cut by 10 bases and J by 7 bases, with 10 bases left in between. The CDR3 sequence is 10 residues long. CDR1 is SEHNR, CDR2 FQNEAQ, per germline (reference sequence). The DNA of the CDR3 is TGTGCCACCCTGGACATTGGCTACACCTTC. This encodes CATLDIGYTF. The whole variable domain, remainder taken from reference TRBV7-9 and TRBJ1-2, is DTGVSQNPRHKITKRGQNVTFRCDPISEHNRLYWYRQTLGQGPEFLTYFQNEAQLEKSRLLSDRFSAERPKGSFSTLEIQRTEQGDSAMYLCATLDIGYTFGSGTRLTVV.

This clonotype turned up a few times. The chain recombines TRBV29-1 with TRBJ2-3; TRBD2 aligns across 15 bases. The CDR3 loop spans 18 amino acids. The germline V gene encodes CDR1 SQVTM and CDR2 ANQGSEA. The V segment lost 6 bases and the J segment 3 bases; nucleotides outside the gene matches: 13. The CDR3 sequence is CSVLTWTSGRAGTDTQYF. The CDR3 region has the DNA TGCAGCGTCCTTACCTGGACTAGCGGGAGGGCCGGGACAGATACGCAGTATTTT.

This clonotype was found a few times. The chain is built from TRBV6-2 or TRBV6-3 and TRBJ2-7, with 10 bases lining up with TRBD1. CDR1 and CDR2 (germline): MNHEY, SVGEGT. The length of the CDR3 is 13 residues. After removal of 5 bases from V and 5 bases from J, the junction contained 3 bases not matched to a gene. CDR3 sequence (DNA): TGTGCCAGCAGTGACAGGGGGCGTCACGAGCAGTACTTC. As protein: CASSDRGRHEQYF.

The sample holds many counts of this clonotype. This rearrangement joins TRBV5-1 to TRBJ1-1; unclear D gene. V was clipped by 1 base and J by 2 bases, with 6 bases between them. Germline V gene sequence: CDR1 SGHRS, CDR2 YFSETQ. This CDR3 has 13 amino acids. CDR3 bases: TGCGCCAGCAGCTTGTCAGAAAACACTGAAGCTTTCTTT. Its protein product is CASSLSENTEAFF.

In this sample, this clonotype turned up a few times. The chain is built from TRBV20-1 and TRBJ1-6; D not resolved. CDR3 length: 14 amino acids. Germline loops: CDR1 DFQATT, CDR2 SNEGSKA (reference sequence). V lost 1 base and J lost 8, with 12 bases in between. The CDR3 reads CSARVGHPDSPLHF. CDR3 coding DNA: TGCAGTGCTAGAGTAGGGCATCCTGATTCACCCCTCCACTTT.

The gene calls are TRBV5-1 and TRBJ1-5, with a possible D match to TRBD1 (5 bases). Trimming removed 2 bases at V and 1 base at J, with 10 bases between. Germline V gene data show CDR1 as SGHRS and CDR2 as YFSETQ. This CDR3 contains 15 residues. Here the CDR3 DNA reads TGCGCCAGCAGCTTTACAGGCTCGAGCAATCAGCCCCAGCATTTT. Its protein is CASSFTGSSNQPQHF.

This clonotype has more than one count but fewer than ten. The J gene is TRBJ1-1, the V gene TRBV4-3; D is unclear. The CDR3 has 13 amino acids. The V end was cut by 1 base, the J end by 7 bases, with 10 bases between. Germline loops: CDR1 LGHNA, CDR2 YSLEER. The CDR3 protein is CASSQGPGFEAFF. The CDR3 DNA reads as TGCGCCAGCAGCCAAGGTCCGGGGTTTGAAGCTTTCTTT.

This clonotype appeared a few times. This sequence joins TRBV11-2 and TRBJ2-5, with D unresolved. V lost 5 bases and J lost 2, with 12 bases in between. The CDR3 covers 14 residues. CDR1 and CDR2 from the germline V gene are SGHAT and FQNNGV. The CDR3 coding sequence is TGTGCCAGCAGCCTAGTTAGAGGTCAAGAGACCCAGTACTTC. Translating it yields CASSLVRGQETQYF.

The chain carries TRBV2 and TRBJ1-1; unclear D gene. The CDR3 is 12 residues long. Germline loops: CDR1 SNHLY, CDR2 FYNNEI. V shed 5 bases and J shed 7 bases, with 11 bases lying between them. In DNA form, the CDR3 reads TGTGCCAGCAGTCTTGGACGGATTGAAGCTTTCTTT. Its protein is CASSLGRIEAFF.

This clonotype turned up a few times. The genes are TRBV5-1 and TRBJ2-2; D unresolved. The CDR3 length is 13 residues. Trimming removed 0 bases from V and 7 bases from J, with 7 bases in between. Germline CDR1 and CDR2: SGHRS and YFSETQ. The CDR3 loop reads CASSLEFGGELFF. The CDR3 DNA reads as TGCGCCAGCAGCTTGGAGTTCGGCGGGGAGCTGTTTTTT. The full variable domain, rest sourced from reference TRBV5-1 and TRBJ2-2, is KAGVTQTPRYLIKTRGQQVTLSCSPISGHRSVSWYQQTPGQGLQFLFEYFSETQRNKGNFPGRFSGRQFSNSRSEMNVSTLELGDSALYLCASSLEFGGELFFGEGSRLTVL.

The J gene is TRBJ2-7, the V gene TRBV12-3 or TRBV12-4; D call uncertain. The CDR3 is 14 amino acids. The ends were cut back, 2 bases at V and 6 bases at J, with 14 bases in the middle. The DNA for the CDR3 is TGTGCCAGCAGTTTAAGTCGGCTCCACTCCGAGCAGTACTTC. Amino acids: CASSLSRLHSEQYF.

The rearrangement links TRBV30 to TRBJ1-1, with D perhaps matching TRBD1 (5 bases). There are 13 residues in the CDR3. Germline CDR1 GTSNPN, CDR2 SVGIG (reference sequence). V dropped 2 bases and J dropped 1 base, with 8 bases sitting between them. The CDR3 DNA is TGTGCCTGGAGTTCGGGGGGGAACACTGAAGCTTTCTTT. Translated, it gives CAWSSGGNTEAFF.